A single T cell receptor (beta chain) is shown here with its context. Its antigen is as yet unknown. This sample stems from a study of T-cell memory formation after mild COVID-19. Study overall: Across donors, TCR clusters were largely donor specific.

The germline CDR1 and CDR2 sequences are SGHTA and FQGNSA. The CDR3 runs 15 residues. V dropped 5 bases and J dropped 0 bases, with 13 bases sitting between them. Study outcomes and limitations: Memory cells collected pre-infection included some clones that later responded, suggesting cross-reactive memory joined. The study found contracting CD4+ clones mainly in CM and EM and contracting CD8+ clones in EMRA.

5'RACE primed from the constant segment yielded TCR alpha and TCR beta cDNA libraries bearing sample barcodes and UMIs. TCRdb analysed the 5' RACE reads with MiXCR anew, one entry per CDR3 protein. The table shows about 210,000 distinct CDR3 sequences, with roughly 27% occurring only once. V gene TRBV7-2 combines with J gene TRBJ1-1; no clear D. Input material: PBMCs or a T cell subset sorted from them (not recorded which). The TCR comes from an adult woman who had mild COVID-19 (a few samples of this study predate the infection). Cell type and time point are not known. The CDR3 bases are TGTGCCAGCAGCCCAGGAGGCAGTATGAACACTGAAGCTTTCTTT. Translation gives CASSPGGSMNTEAFF.